Sequencing of this T cell receptor beta chain was carried out in a study of CD8 T cells in Susac syndrome. Whole-study context: Treatment at blood withdrawal was none, corticosteroids, or intravenous immunoglobulin alone in Susac syndrome patients.

Trimming shortened V by 4 bases and J by 3 bases, and 11 bases separated the two germline ends. The CDR3 runs to 14 residues. Germline V CDR1 and CDR2: SGDLS, YYNGEE. TCR beta sequencing covered blood CD8+ and CD4+ T cells. With random hexamers, reverse transcription was performed on about 0.5 to 1 ug of RNA. It was immunoSEQ multiplex PCR that amplified TCR beta CDR3 across 54 Vbeta and 13 Jbeta. TCRdb re-called the immunoSEQ multiplex PCR reads through MiXCR, storing one row per CDR3 protein. The sample contains about 140,000 distinct CDR3 sequences, approximately 96% of which appear only once. Sample: CD4+ T cells from PBMCs. The chain joins TRBV9 to TRBJ2-1; D is perhaps TRBD1 (6 bases). The origin of this receptor is a human donor with Susac syndrome. The CDR3 nucleotides are TGTGCCAGCAGCTCACAGGACAGCTACAATGAGCAGTTCTTC. Translated, it gives CASSSQDSYNEQFF.